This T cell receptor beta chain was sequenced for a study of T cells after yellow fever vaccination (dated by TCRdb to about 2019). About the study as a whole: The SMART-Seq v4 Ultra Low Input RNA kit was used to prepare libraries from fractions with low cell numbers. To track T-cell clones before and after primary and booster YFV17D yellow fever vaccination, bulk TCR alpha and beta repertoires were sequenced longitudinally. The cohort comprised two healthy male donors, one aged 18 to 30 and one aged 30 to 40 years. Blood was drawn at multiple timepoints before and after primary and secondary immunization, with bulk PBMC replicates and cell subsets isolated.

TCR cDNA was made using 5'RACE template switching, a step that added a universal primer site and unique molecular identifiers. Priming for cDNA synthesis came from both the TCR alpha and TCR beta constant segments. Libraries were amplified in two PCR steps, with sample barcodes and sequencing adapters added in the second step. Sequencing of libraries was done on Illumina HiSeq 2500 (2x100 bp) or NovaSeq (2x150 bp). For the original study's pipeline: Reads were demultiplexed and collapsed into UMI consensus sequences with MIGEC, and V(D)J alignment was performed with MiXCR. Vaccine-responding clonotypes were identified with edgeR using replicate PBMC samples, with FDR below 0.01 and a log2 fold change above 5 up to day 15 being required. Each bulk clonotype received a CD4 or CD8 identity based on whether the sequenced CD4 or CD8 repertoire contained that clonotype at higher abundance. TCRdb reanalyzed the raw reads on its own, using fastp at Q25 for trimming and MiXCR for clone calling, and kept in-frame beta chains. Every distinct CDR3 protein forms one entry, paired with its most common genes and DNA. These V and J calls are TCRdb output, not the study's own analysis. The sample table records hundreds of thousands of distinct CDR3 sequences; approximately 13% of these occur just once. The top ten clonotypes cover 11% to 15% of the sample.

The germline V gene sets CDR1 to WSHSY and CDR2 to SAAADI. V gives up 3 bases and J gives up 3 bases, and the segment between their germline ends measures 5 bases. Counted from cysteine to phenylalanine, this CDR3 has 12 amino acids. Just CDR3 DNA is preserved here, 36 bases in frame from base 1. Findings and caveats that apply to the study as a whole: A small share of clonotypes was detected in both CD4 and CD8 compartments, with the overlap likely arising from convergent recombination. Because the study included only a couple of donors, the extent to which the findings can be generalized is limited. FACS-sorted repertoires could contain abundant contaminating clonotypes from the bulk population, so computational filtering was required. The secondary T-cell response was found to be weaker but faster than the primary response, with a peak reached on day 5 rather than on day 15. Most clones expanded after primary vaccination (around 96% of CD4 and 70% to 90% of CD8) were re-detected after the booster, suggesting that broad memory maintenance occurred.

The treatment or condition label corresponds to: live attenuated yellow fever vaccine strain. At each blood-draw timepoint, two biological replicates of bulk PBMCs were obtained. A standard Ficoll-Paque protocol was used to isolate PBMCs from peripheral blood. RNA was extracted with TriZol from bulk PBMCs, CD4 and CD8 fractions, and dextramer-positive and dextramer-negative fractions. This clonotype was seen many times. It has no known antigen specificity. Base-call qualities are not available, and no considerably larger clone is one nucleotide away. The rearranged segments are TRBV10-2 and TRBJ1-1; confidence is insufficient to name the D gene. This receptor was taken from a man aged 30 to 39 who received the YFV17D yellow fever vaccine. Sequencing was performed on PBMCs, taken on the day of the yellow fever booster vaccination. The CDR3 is CASSDEYTEAFF. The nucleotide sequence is TGCGCCAGCAGTGACGAGTACACTGAAGCTTTCTTT.